This T cell receptor beta chain originates from a study of molecular identifiers for immune sequencing clone quantification. Making the bulk TCR libraries relied on previously described methods and listed TCR primers. TCRdb analysed the PCR reads with MiXCR anew, one entry per CDR3 protein. The data hold 400,000 to 600,000 distinct CDR3 sequences, with roughly a fifth observed a single time. The CDR3 spans 17 residues. V was clipped by 5 bases and J by 2 bases, with 20 bases between them. Input material: naive CD8+ T cells from blood, with Jurkat cell RNA spiked in. Subset reported: FACS-sorted CD8+CD4-CCR7+CD45RA+ naive T cells. J is TRBJ2-3 and V is TRBV12-3 or TRBV12-4, with a weak D call TRBD2 (6 bases). The receptor's source is a human donor in good health. Some libraries in this study had Jurkat cell RNA spiked in. The CDR3 DNA is TGTGCCAGCAGTCTGGGACCCCCCGGGGGAGTCACAGATACGCAGTATTTT. It encodes CASSLGPPGGVTDTQYF.